The 25 T cell receptor beta chains reported below all come from one sample, sequenced in a study of tumor and adjacent non-tumor tissue in lung cancer. TCRbeta libraries were built with three rounds of nested PCR, modified from ARM-PCR. Each CDR3 protein is one row after TCRdb ran MiXCR on the multiplex PCR reads. The data show more than 55,000 distinct CDR3 sequences, with around two thirds seen just once and around 29% held by the top ten. This sample's RNA came from whole unsorted tissue. More than 3 cm separated this lung sample from the edge of the tumor. Sequencing used distant non-tumor lung tissue. Receptors originate from a man in his 70s with non-small cell lung cancer.

Comment on this clonotype: The junction does not match germline at one end; this may be a read error. The chain is built from TRBV20-1 and TRBJ2-5; D is possibly TRBD1 (6 bases). CDR1 DFQATT and CDR2 SNEGSKA come from the germline V gene (reference sequence). This CDR3 spans 15 amino acids. DNA for the CDR3: TGCAGCGCCAGTGCGGCAGGGGCCCTCCAAGATACCCAGTACTTC. Protein sequence: CSASAAGALQDTQYF.

Of note for this clonotype: One end of the junction fails to match germline, which may point to a read error. CDR3 DNA: TGCGCCAGCAGCCAAGATCTCGGTGGGAGACGGACGAGCGATGAGCAGTCCTTC. Residues: CASSQDLGGRRTSDEQSF. The chain uses TRBV4-1 and TRBJ2-1; D may be TRBD2 (5 bases). The CDR3 is 18 residues long. CDR1 and CDR2 from the germline V gene are MGHRA and YSYEKL.

This clonotype has ten or more counts. The CDR3 sequence is CASSLSGFNSPLHF. In DNA, the CDR3 is TGTGCCAGCAGTTTGTCAGGGTTCAATTCACCCCTCCACTTT. This chain joins TRBV12-3 or TRBV12-4 and TRBJ1-6; a possible D gene is TRBD1 (5 bases). V was pared by 3 bases and J by 7 bases, with 10 bases between. The CDR3 spans 14 residues.

Regarding this clonotype: This may be a read error: a much more frequent sequence differs by one nucleotide. This chain connects TRBV6-5 to TRBJ2-5; D may be TRBD1 (5 bases). This CDR3 contains 13 residues. Germline-derived CDR1 and CDR2 are MNHEY and SVGAGI. The CDR3 bases are TGTACCAGCACTTCGACAGCCCAAGAGACCCAGTACTTC. Protein sequence: CTSTSTAQETQYF.

This clonotype was seen many times. The rearrangement links TRBV5-1 to TRBJ1-1; D remains ambiguous. The CDR3 extends over 16 amino acids. Trimming cost V 3 bases and J 0 bases, with 15 bases left between them. The V gene's germline CDR1 is SGHRS and CDR2 YFSETQ. Here the CDR3 reads CASSSGNEGLNTEAFF. The CDR3 region has the DNA TGCGCCAGCAGCTCGGGTAACGAGGGATTGAACACTGAAGCTTTCTTT.

On this clonotype itself: Germline is not matched at one junction end, which may reflect a read error. The chain has TRBV5-1 and TRBJ1-1; 7 nucleotides align to TRBD1. The length of the CDR3 is 16 residues. CDR1 is SGHRS and CDR2 is YFSETQ in the germline V gene. The CDR3 sequence: CASSIRDRSQNTEVLF. The CDR3 DNA reads as TGCGCCAGCAGCATCCGGGACAGATCACAAAACACTGAAGTTTTATTT.

As for this clonotype: Being one base from a much bigger clone, this may be a read error. CDR3 protein: CASTGAWADTQYF. The DNA of the CDR3 is TGTGCCAGCACAGGGGCTTGGGCAGATACGCAGTATTTT. The chain links TRBV6-5 to TRBJ2-3; TRBD1 is a possible D gene (6 bases). The CDR3 length is 13 residues. Trimming stripped 7 bases from V and 4 bases from J, with 12 bases between. Germline V gives CDR1 MNHEY, CDR2 SVGAGI.

The rearrangement joins TRBV7-9 to TRBJ2-2, with D unclear. The CDR3 contains 12 residues. The V and J ends lost 5 bases and 9 bases respectively, with 10 bases between them. Germline CDR1 SEHNR, CDR2 FQNEAQ (reference sequence). The DNA for the CDR3 is TGTGCCAGCAGCCCTGCTCTCTGGGAGCTGTTTTTT. It translates to CASSPALWELFF.

On this clonotype: Relative to the germline gene, one junction end is altered; a read error may explain this. V and J are TRBV11-2 and TRBJ2-5; 7 nucleotides line up with TRBD2. Germline-derived CDR1 and CDR2 are SGHAT and FQNNGV. The CDR3 totals 13 residues. The CDR3 DNA reads as TGTGTCAGCAGCTTCGCCGGGGAGGGGACCCAGTACTTC. This sequence encodes CVSSFAGEGTQYF.

A note on this clonotype: Compared with germline, one end of the junction differs, possibly owing to a read error. This sequence joins TRBV11-2 and TRBJ2-5, with TRBD2 matching over 7 bases. This CDR3 has 14 residues. Germline V lookup: CDR1 SGHAT, CDR2 FQNNGV. The CDR3 is CASGSWEGQETRYF. Here the CDR3 DNA reads TGTGCCAGCGGCTCATGGGAGGGCCAAGAGACCCGGTACTTC.

In the case of this clonotype: The CDR3 does not close with the conserved phenylalanine or tryptophan, likely indicating a read error. J is TRBJ1-2 and V is TRBV4-2; 7 bases fit TRBD1. Germline V gene data show CDR1 as LGHNA and CDR2 as YNFKEQ. The CDR3 has 15 residues. The CDR3 region is CASNQDGQARSGYTS. The CDR3 nucleotides read TGTGCCAGCAACCAAGACGGACAGGCTCGGAGTGGCTACACCTCC.

About this clonotype itself: A read error is likely, as this CDR3 ends without the conserved phenylalanine or tryptophan. This chain joins TRBV6-5 and TRBJ2-2; D is perhaps TRBD2 (5 bases). CDR3 length equals 17 residues. V lost 6 bases and J lost 6, with 23 bases in between. The V gene's germline CDR1 is MNHEY and CDR2 SVGAGI. The CDR3 region is CASRFSGIGMYAGELFS. DNA of the CDR3: TGTGCCAGCAGATTTTCCGGGATAGGAATGTACGCCGGGGAGCTGTTTTCT.

There are a few counts of this clonotype. V is TRBV7-9 and J is TRBJ2-1; D might be TRBD1 or TRBD2, each matching 6 bases. There are 16 residues in the CDR3. Trimming took 6 bases from V and 6 from J, leaving 21 bases between them. CDR1 SEHNR and CDR2 FQNEAQ come from the germline V gene (reference sequence). CDR3 amino acids: CASSHLVWGAPNEQFF. DNA for the CDR3: TGTGCCAGCAGTCACTTAGTTTGGGGGGCCCCCAATGAGCAGTTCTTC.

This clonotype appeared many times. This sequence joins TRBV7-9 and TRBJ2-5; the match to TRBD1 covers 9 bases. The CDR3 consists of 15 residues. The V and J ends lost 6 bases and 2 bases, in that order; junction bases with no gene match: 7. Germline V gene sequence: CDR1 SEHNR, CDR2 FQNEAQ (reference sequence). CDR3 in amino acids: CASRVTGGQQETQYF. For the CDR3, the DNA is TGTGCCAGCAGAGTAACAGGGGGCCAACAAGAGACCCAGTACTTC. The full variable domain, with the rest looked up from reference TRBV7-9 and TRBJ2-5, is DTGVSQNPRHKITKRGQNVTFRCDPISEHNRLYWYRQTLGQGPEFLTYFQNEAQLEKSRLLSDRFSAERPKGSFSTLEIQRTEQGDSAMYLCASRVTGGQQETQYFGPGTRLLVL.

On this clonotype: One junction end does not reproduce the germline sequence, and a read error may be involved. The CDR3 nucleotides are TGCGCCTGCAGCCAAGGGGCGACCGCGCGTAATGAAAAACTGTTTTTT. Its protein is CACSQGATARNEKLFF. The V call is TRBV4-1, the J call TRBJ1-4; TRBD1 might be the D (5 bases). Germline V gene sequence: CDR1 MGHRA, CDR2 YSYEKL. The CDR3 covers 16 residues.

The table lists this clonotype with many counts. A much larger clone differs by one base, so this may be a read error. Because it lacks the conserved phenylalanine or tryptophan at the end, this CDR3 is likely a read error. Because the CDR3's place on the DNA is in doubt, the DNA is left out and the CDR3 is given as listed by TCRdb. The rearrangement uses TRBV11-2 and TRBJ1-2; no check of the table's D call, TRBD1, against the DNA was made. The CDR3 length equals 13 residues, ends included. In germline, CDR1 is SGHAT, CDR2 FQNNGV. CDR3 in amino acids: CASSPRRQGDTTL.

This clonotype was observed a single time. One end of the junction fails to match germline, which may point to a read error. The V and J genes are TRBV11-2 and TRBJ2-6; TRBD2 matches at 8 bases. Germline values: CDR1 SGHAT, CDR2 FQNNGV. CDR3 length: 17 amino acids. CDR3 sequence: CASSPREGSSGANVLTF. The DNA for the CDR3 is TGTGCCAGCAGCCCCCGGGAGGGTAGCTCTGGGGCCAACGTCTTGACTTTC.

As concerns this clonotype: With a much larger clone just one base away, this may be a read error. The V and J genes are TRBV7-8 and TRBJ1-2; D is unresolved. Looked up from germline, CDR1 is SGHVS and CDR2 is FQNEAQ. There are 12 residues in the CDR3. In DNA form, the CDR3 reads TGTACCAGCAGCATCGAGCATTATGGCTACACCTTC. Translation: CTSSIEHYGYTF.

Remarks on this clonotype: This may be a read error: a much more frequent sequence differs by one nucleotide. V gene TRBV6-5 combines with J gene TRBJ1-5; 9 positions agree with TRBD1. The CDR3 loop spans 19 amino acids. Trimming took 8 bases from V and 1 from J; bases not matched to a gene: 18. CDR1 and CDR2 from the germline V gene are MNHEY and SVGAGI. The CDR3 nucleotides are TGTGCCAGCGGTTCAAGGGCCCCCGGGACAGGGAAAAGCAATCAGCCCCAGCATTTT. It specifies CASGSRAPGTGKSNQPQHF.

This clonotype has ten or more counts. The chain links TRBV29-1 to TRBJ1-4; D may be TRBD1 (6 bases). V was cut by 8 bases and J by 6 bases, with 13 bases left in between. The CDR3 runs 12 residues. Germline V gene data show CDR1 as SQVTM and CDR2 as ANQGSEA. DNA of the CDR3: TGCAGCTCCCGGGACACCGATGAAAAACTGTTTTTT. Translating it yields CSSRDTDEKLFF.

This clonotype was picked up many times. The chain carries TRBV6-1 and TRBJ2-5; D unresolved. Germline CDR1 reads MNHNS; CDR2 reads SASEGT. With 7 bases removed from V and 5 bases from J, the gap between germline ends came to 14 bases. The CDR3 has 13 amino acids. DNA of the CDR3: TGTGCCAGCACCCTGTCGGGCCTGGAGACCCAGTACTTC. It codes for CASTLSGLETQYF.

This clonotype was observed a handful of times. One end of the junction fails to match germline, which may point to a read error. The gene calls are TRBV6-2 or TRBV6-3 and TRBJ2-7; 10 positions agree with TRBD2. Germline loops: CDR1 MNHEY, CDR2 SVGEGT. The CDR3 is 15 amino acids. The DNA of the CDR3 is TGTGCCAGCAGTCACTCGAGCGGGGGGGCCTACGAGCAGTACTTC. Protein: CASSHSSGGAYEQYF.

Remarks on this clonotype: This CDR3 is missing its conserved last phenylalanine or tryptophan, likely due to a read error. The rearrangement uses TRBV6-1 and TRBJ2-6, with D uncertain. The germline V gene encodes CDR1 MNHNS and CDR2 SASEGT. The CDR3 is made up of 16 amino acids. The CDR3, as DNA: TGTGCCAGCAGTGCCGAGTACAGCTCTTGGGCCAACGTCCTGACTTCC. Translated, it gives CASSAEYSSWANVLTS.

In this sample, this clonotype turned up many times. One base away lies a much larger clone, so this may be a sequencing read error. This chain connects TRBV6-1 to TRBJ2-1, with D possibly matching TRBD1 (6 bases). Germline lookup yields CDR1 MNHNS and CDR2 SASEGT. The CDR3 is 13 residues long. CDR3 in DNA: TGTGCCAGCACGGGGACACTGTACAGTGAGCAGTTCTTC. Protein: CASTGTLYSEQFF.

A remark on this clonotype: Just one base apart from a much larger clone, this may be a read error. This rearrangement joins TRBV5-1 to TRBJ2-1, with 7 positions matching TRBD1. The CDR3 has 15 amino acids. In germline, CDR1 is SGHRS, CDR2 YFSETQ. CDR3 in DNA: TGCGCCAGCAGCGAGGGACAGCCCCTCTACAATGGGCAGTTCTTC. Translated: CASSEGQPLYNGQFF.